This is a list of T cell receptor beta chains from one sample in a study of Graves' ophthalmopathy and Graves' hyperthyroidism. TCRdb passed the multiplex PCR reads through MiXCR, listing each CDR3 protein once. The sample holds hundreds of thousands of distinct CDR3 sequences; about a fifth are singletons and the top ten take around 7%. The sequenced sample was peripheral blood. The source is a young woman with stable Graves' hyperthyroidism. Some clones in this sample may be carry-over from other donors' samples. Both conserved end residues are part of each CDR3. A D gene is named only where the DNA matches it firmly. Size is omitted from some rows. Given values are once, few, many or a class for expanded clones.

d_call	j_call	v_call	clone_size	cdr3_nt	cdr3_aa
TRBD2	TRBJ2-5	TRBV7-9	many	TGTGCCAGCAGTTTACTAGCCGGGGGGGAGACCCAGTACTTC	CASSLLAGGETQYF
TRBD1	TRBJ1-5	TRBV27	few	TGTGCCAGCAGTAACAGGGGCCGCGGTCAGCCCCAGCATTTT	CASSNRGRGQPQHF
TRBD2	TRBJ2-5	TRBV28	many	TGTGCCAGCAGTTTAGTCAGCGGGAGGGTGGAGACCCAGTACTTC	CASSLVSGRVETQYF
-	TRBJ2-3	TRBV27	many	TGTGCCAGCAGCTCCGAGAGAGGGCAGTATTTT	CASSSERGQYF
TRBD1	TRBJ1-2	TRBV24-1	many	TGTGCCACCAGTGATTTATGGACAGGGAAGAGATATGGCTACACCTTC	CATSDLWTGKRYGYTF
-	TRBJ1-2	TRBV29-1	many	TGCAGCGCCATAAGGGGCCTGAGCTATGGCTACACCTTC	CSAIRGLSYGYTF
TRBD1	TRBJ1-5	TRBV12-3/TRBV12-4	many	TGTGCCAGCAGTTTTGACAGGGTTCAGCCCCAGCATTTT	CASSFDRVQPQHF
-	TRBJ1-5	TRBV4-2	few	TGTGCCAGCAGCGAATTACAGAATAGCAATCAGCCCCAGCATTTT	CASSELQNSNQPQHF
-	TRBJ1-3	TRBV7-8	many	TGTGCCAGCAGCTTGTGGACTAGGGGAAACACCATATATTTT	CASSLWTRGNTIYF
TRBD1	TRBJ2-2	TRBV10-3	few	TGTGCCATCAGTGAATCCTCCGGGACAGGGAACACCGGGGAGCTGTTTTTT	CAISESSGTGNTGELFF
-	TRBJ1-2	TRBV6-5	many	TGTGCCAGCAGTTACTCAGGGGACTATGGCTACACCTTC	CASSYSGDYGYTF
-	TRBJ1-6	TRBV6-2/TRBV6-3	many	TGTGCCAGCAGTCCGAGGACTAATTCACCCCTCCACTTT	CASSPRTNSPLHF
-	TRBJ2-7	TRBV20-1	many	TGCAGTGCCCCCGGTCCGCATGGTTTCTACGAGCAGTACTTC	CSAPGPHGFYEQYF
-	TRBJ1-1	TRBV11-2	many	TGTGCCAGCAGCTTACAACGGGGGAAAATGAACACTGAAGCTTTCTTT	CASSLQRGKMNTEAFF
TRBD1	TRBJ1-1	TRBV20-1	many	TGCAGTGCTAGAGACAGACAGGGTTCCGAAGCTTTCTTT	CSARDRQGSEAFF
TRBD1	TRBJ1-2	TRBV19	many	TGTGCCAGTAGTCTACACAGGGGGCGTCTCTATGGCTACACCTTC	CASSLHRGRLYGYTF
-	TRBJ2-2	TRBV19	-	TGTGCCGTTCTCGCGTTAAACACCGGGGAGCTGTTTTTT	CAVLALNTGELFF
-	TRBJ1-1	TRBV6-2/TRBV6-3	-	TGTGCCAGCAGTCCGTACGCAGGGTATAATGCTGAAGCTTTCTTT	CASSPYAGYNAEAFF
-	TRBJ1-1	TRBV12-5	many	TGTGCTAGTGGGAGAGACCGGGAGACTGAAGCTTTCTTT	CASGRDRETEAFF
-	TRBJ1-1	TRBV30	-	TGTGCCCGACGGGAGGATTTGAACACTGAAGCTTTCTTT	CARREDLNTEAFF
-	TRBJ1-5	TRBV28	many	TGTGCCAGCAGACAGGCTCCCAATCAGCCCCAGCATTTT	CASRQAPNQPQHF
TRBD1	TRBJ2-7	TRBV25-1	-	TGTGCCAGCAGCGTGAACGACAGGGAGACCTACGAGCAGTACTTC	CASSVNDRETYEQYF
TRBD2	TRBJ2-2	TRBV12-3/TRBV12-4	-	TGTGCCAGCAGCACCATAGCGGGCCGGGAGCTGTTTTTT	CASSTIAGRELFF
TRBD1	TRBJ2-5	TRBV5-1	few	TGCGCCAGCAGCTTGGGGGACAGGGACCAAGAGACCCAGTACTTC	CASSLGDRDQETQYF
-	TRBJ1-6	TRBV20-1	many	TGCAGTGCTAGATCCCCGGGACGGCTCTATAATTCACCCCTCCACTTT	CSARSPGRLYNSPLHF
-	TRBJ1-5	TRBV6-2/TRBV6-3	few	TGTGCCAGCAGTTACTCGACGCCAGGCCTAAATCAGCCCCAGCATTTT	CASSYSTPGLNQPQHF
-	TRBJ1-1	TRBV6-1	many	TGTGCCAGCACCTCGTTCACTGAAGCTTTCTTT	CASTSFTEAFF
-	TRBJ2-7	TRBV11-2	many	TGTGCCAGCAGGACGGGAGGGGGCTGGCCTTTCAAGCAGTACTTC	CASRTGGGWPFKQYF
-	TRBJ2-5	TRBV20-1	many	TGCAGTGCTAGTCAAGCGAGGGGGACCCAGTACTTC	CSASQARGTQYF
TRBD2	TRBJ2-5	TRBV6-5	few	TGTGCCAGCACCCCCAACGGGGGGGAGACCCAGTACTTC	CASTPNGGETQYF
-	TRBJ1-5	TRBV24-1	few	TGTGCCACCAGTGATTTGTTTCGCGGCAGACATAGCAATCAGCCCCAGCATTTT	CATSDLFRGRHSNQPQHF